This TCR beta chain was obtained from a study of cytomegalovirus exposure and HLA in healthy donors. Study information: Among fewer than 500 genotyped donors, 80% to 90% fell in the Caucasian-associated ancestry cluster. Study results and caveats: CMV serostatus was the sole immune exposure data available. Through in vitro validation, three CMV-associated chains were shown to be specific for CMV antigens.

This CDR3 is built from 14 residues. The V and J ends lost 3 bases and 4 bases, in that order; junction bases with no gene match: 5. Germline V gene lookup returns CDR1 SGHRS and CDR2 YFSETQ. The sample holds a few counts of this clone. What it recognizes is unknown. Both 60 Vbeta primers and 13 Jbeta primers went into the PCR. Only in-frame clones appear in the TCRdb table, and some are missing; sequencing was by immunoSEQ multiplex PCR. The data hold more than 70,000 clones, with 76% observed a single time. This rearrangement joins TRBV5-1 to TRBJ1-2; TRBD1 matches 8 bases. The clonotype was recovered from a man younger than 40 in good health and CMV-seropositive. The sequenced sample was PBMCs. CDR3 nucleotides: TGCGCCAGCAGCTACCGGGACAGGACCTATGGCTACACCTTC. Residues: CASSYRDRTYGYTF.